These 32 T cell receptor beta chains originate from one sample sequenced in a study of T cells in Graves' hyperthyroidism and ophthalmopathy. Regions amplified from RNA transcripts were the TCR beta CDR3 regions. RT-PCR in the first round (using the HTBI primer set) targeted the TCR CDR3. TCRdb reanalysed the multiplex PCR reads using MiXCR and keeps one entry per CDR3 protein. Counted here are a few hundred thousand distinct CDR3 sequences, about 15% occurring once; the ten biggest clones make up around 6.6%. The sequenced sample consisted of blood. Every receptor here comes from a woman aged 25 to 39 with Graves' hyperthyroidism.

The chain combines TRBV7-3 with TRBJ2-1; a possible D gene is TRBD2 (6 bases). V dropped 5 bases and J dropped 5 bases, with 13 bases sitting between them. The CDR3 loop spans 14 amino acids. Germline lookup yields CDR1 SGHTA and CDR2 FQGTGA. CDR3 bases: TGTGCCAGCAGCGTAGACCCGGGGGACAATGAGCAGTTCTTC. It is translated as CASSVDPGDNEQFF. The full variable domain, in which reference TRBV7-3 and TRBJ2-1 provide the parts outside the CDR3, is GAGVSQTPSNKVTEKGKYVELRCDPISGHTALYWYRQSLGQGPEFLIYFQGTGAADDSGLPNDRFFAVRPEGSVSTLKIQRTERGDSAVYLCASSVDPGDNEQFFGPGTRLTVL.

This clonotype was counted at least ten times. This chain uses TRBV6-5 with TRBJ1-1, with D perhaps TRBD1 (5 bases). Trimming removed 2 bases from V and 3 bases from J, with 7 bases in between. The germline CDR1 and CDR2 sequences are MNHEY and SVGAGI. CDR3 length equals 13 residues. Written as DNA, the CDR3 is TGTGCCAGCAGTTACGCCAGGGACACTGAAGCTTTCTTT. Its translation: CASSYARDTEAFF.

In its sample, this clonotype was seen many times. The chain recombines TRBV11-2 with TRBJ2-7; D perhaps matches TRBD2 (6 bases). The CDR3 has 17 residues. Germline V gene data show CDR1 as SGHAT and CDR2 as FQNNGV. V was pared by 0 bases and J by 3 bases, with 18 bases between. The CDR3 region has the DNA TGTGCCAGCAGCTTAGAGGATGGGGCTAGCGCGAACTACGAGCAGTACTTC. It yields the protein CASSLEDGASANYEQYF.

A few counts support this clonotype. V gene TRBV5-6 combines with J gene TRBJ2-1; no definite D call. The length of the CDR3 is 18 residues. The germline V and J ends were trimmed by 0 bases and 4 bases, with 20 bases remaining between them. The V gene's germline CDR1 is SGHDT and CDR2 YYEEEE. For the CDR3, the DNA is TGTGCCAGCAGCTTGGCCCCGGAAATGAGTCGAAAGTACAATGAGCAGTTCTTC. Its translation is CASSLAPEMSRKYNEQFF.

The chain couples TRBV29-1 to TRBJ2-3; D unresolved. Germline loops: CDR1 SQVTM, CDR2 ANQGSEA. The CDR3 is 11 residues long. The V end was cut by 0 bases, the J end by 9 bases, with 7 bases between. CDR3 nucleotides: TGCAGCGTTGAAGATCAAGCGACGCAGTATTTT. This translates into CSVEDQATQYF.

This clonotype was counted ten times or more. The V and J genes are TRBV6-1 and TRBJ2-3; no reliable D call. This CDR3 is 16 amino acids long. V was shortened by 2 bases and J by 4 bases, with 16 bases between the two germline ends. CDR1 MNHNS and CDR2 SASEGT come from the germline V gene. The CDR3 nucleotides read TGTGCCAGCAGTGAATCCGTGGGTGTTCCCGCAGATACGCAGTATTTT. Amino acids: CASSESVGVPADTQYF.

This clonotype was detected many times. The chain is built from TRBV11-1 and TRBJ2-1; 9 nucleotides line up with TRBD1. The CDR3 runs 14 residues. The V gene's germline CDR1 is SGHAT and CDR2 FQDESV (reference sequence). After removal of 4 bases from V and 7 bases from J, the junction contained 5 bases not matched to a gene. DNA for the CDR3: TGTGCCAGCAGCTCCTCCGGGACAGGGAATGAGCAGTTCTTC. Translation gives CASSSSGTGNEQFF.

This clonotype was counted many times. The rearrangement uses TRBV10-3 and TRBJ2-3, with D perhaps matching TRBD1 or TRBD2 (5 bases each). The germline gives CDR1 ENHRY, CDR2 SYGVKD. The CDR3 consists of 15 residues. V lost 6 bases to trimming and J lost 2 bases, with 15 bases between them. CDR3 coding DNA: TGTGCCATCAGCTGGGGACGAGAAACCACAGATACGCAGTATTTT. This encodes CAISWGRETTDTQYF.

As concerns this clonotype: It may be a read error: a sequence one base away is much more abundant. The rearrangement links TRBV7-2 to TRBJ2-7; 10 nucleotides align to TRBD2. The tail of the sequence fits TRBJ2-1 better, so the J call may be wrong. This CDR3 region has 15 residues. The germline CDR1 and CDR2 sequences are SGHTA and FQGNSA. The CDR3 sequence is CASSLLAGESYEQFF. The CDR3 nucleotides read TGTGCCAGCAGCCTCCTAGCGGGAGAATCCTACGAGCAGTTCTTC.

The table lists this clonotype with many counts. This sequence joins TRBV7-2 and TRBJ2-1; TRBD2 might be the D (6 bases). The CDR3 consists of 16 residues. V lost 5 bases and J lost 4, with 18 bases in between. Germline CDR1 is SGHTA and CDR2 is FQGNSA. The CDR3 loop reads CASSKTSALTYNEQFF. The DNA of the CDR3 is TGTGCCAGCAGCAAGACTAGTGCCCTTACGTACAATGAGCAGTTCTTC.

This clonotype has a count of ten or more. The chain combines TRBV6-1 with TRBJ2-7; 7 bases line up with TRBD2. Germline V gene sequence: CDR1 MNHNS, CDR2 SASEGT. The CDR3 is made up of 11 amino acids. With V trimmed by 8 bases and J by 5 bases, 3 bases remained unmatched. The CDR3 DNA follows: TGTGCCAGCTCGGGAGGAAACGAGCAGTACTTC. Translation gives CASSGGNEQYF.

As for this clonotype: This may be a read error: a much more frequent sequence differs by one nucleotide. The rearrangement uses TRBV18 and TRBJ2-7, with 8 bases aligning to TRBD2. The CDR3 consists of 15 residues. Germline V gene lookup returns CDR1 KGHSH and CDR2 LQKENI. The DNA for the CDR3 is TGTGCCAGCTCACCTAGCGGGAAGGGCTCCTGCGAGCAGTACTTC. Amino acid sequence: CASSPSGKGSCEQYF. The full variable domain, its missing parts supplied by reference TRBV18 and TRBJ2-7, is NAGVMQNPRHLVRRRGQEARLRCSPMKGHSHVYWYRQLPEEGLKFMVYLQKENIIDESGMPKERFSAEFPKEGPSILRIQQVVRGDSAAYFCASSPSGKGSCEQYFGPGTRLTVT.

CDR3 protein: CASTPEGRSGANVLTF. The CDR3 nucleotides read TGTGCCAGCACGCCTGAGGGGCGCTCTGGGGCCAACGTCCTGACTTTC. This chain links TRBV3-1 with TRBJ2-6; D could derive from TRBD1 or TRBD2 (5 bases each). Deletions cut 7 bases from V and 0 bases from J, with 13 bases between. The CDR3 consists of 16 residues. Germline CDR1 reads LGHDT; CDR2 reads YNNKEL (reference sequence).

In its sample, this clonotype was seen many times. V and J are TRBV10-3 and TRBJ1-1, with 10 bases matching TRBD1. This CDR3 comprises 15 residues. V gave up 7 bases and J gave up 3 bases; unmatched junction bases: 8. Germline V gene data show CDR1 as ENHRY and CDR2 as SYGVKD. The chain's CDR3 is CAINGQGGRDTEAFF. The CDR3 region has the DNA TGTGCCATCAACGGACAGGGGGGGAGGGACACTGAAGCTTTCTTT.

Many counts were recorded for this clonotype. The CDR3: CSARAEGVPHPEAFF. DNA for the CDR3: TGCAGTGCTAGGGCGGAGGGGGTACCGCACCCTGAAGCTTTCTTT. The rearrangement joins TRBV20-1 to TRBJ1-1, with D possibly TRBD1 on 6 matching bases. Trimming left V 3 bases short and J 6 bases short, with 20 bases between. The length of the CDR3 is 15 residues. Germline V gene sequence: CDR1 DFQATT, CDR2 SNEGSKA (reference sequence).

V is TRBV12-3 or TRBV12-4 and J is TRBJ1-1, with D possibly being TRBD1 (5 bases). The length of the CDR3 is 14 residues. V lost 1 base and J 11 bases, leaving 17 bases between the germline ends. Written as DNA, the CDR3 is TGTGCCAGCAGTTTAGAAAACAGTGGGTGGGGCGCTTTCTTT. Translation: CASSLENSGWGAFF.

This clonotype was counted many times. DNA for the CDR3: TGTGCCTGGAACGGGAACACAGATACGCAGTATTTT. This encodes CAWNGNTDTQYF. The V gene is TRBV30, the J gene TRBJ2-3; possible D gene TRBD2, 5 bases. V was shortened by 4 bases and J by 2 bases, with 7 bases between the two germline ends. In germline, CDR1 is GTSNPN, CDR2 SVGIG (reference sequence). The CDR3 consists of 12 residues.

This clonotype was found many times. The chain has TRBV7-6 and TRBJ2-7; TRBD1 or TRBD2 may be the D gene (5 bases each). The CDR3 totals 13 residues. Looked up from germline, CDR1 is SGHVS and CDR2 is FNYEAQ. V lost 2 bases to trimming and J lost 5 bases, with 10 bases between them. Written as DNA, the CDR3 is TGTGCCAGCAGCTTATTTGGGGACCACGAGCAGTACTTC. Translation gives CASSLFGDHEQYF.

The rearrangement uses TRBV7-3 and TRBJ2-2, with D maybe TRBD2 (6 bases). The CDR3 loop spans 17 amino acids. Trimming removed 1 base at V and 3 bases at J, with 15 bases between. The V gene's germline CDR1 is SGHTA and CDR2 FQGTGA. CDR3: CASSLSPVERDTGELFF. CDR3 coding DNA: TGTGCCAGCAGCTTAAGCCCCGTTGAGCGGGACACCGGGGAGCTGTTTTTT.

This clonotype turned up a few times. CDR3 loop: CASSLVFSGRADTQYF. The CDR3 DNA reads TGCGCCAGCAGCTTGGTTTTTAGCGGGAGGGCAGATACGCAGTATTTT. The chain couples TRBV5-1 to TRBJ2-3, with 11 bases matching TRBD2. The CDR3 has 16 amino acids. Looked up from germline, CDR1 is SGHRS and CDR2 is YFSETQ. Trimming removed 0 bases from V and 4 bases from J; junction bases left unmatched: 4.

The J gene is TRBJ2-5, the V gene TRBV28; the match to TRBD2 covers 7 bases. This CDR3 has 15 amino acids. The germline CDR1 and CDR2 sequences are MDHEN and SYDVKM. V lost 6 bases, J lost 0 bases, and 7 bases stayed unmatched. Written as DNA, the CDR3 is TGTGCCAGCAGCCGTAGCGGGCTACACCAAGAGACCCAGTACTTC. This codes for CASSRSGLHQETQYF.

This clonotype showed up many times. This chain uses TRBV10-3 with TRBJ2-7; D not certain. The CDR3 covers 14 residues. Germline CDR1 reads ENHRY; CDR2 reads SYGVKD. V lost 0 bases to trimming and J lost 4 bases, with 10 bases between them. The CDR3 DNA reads TGTGCCATCAGTGAGTCGTCCGGCAGGTACGAGCAGTACTTC. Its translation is CAISESSGRYEQYF.

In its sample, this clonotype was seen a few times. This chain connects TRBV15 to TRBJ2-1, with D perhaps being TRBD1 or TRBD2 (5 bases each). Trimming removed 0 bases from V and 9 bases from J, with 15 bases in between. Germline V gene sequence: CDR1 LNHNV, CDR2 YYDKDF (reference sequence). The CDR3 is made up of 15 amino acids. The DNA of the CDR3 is TGTGCCACCAGCAGAGACCCGCAACCGGGGACTGAGCAGTTCTTC. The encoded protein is CATSRDPQPGTEQFF.

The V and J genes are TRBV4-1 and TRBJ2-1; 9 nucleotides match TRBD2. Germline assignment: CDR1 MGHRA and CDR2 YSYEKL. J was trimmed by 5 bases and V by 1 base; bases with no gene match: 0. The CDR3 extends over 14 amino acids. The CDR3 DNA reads TGCGCCAGCAGCCAAGCTAGCGGGAACAATGAGCAGTTCTTC. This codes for CASSQASGNNEQFF.

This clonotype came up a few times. CDR3 residues: CATRTTGVRDEQYF. In nucleotides, the CDR3 is TGTGCCACCAGGACAACAGGGGTAAGGGACGAGCAGTACTTC. This rearrangement joins TRBV24-1 to TRBJ2-7; TRBD1 aligns across 7 bases. The CDR3 sequence is 14 residues long. After removal of 7 bases from V and 5 bases from J, the junction contained 10 bases not matched to a gene. Germline CDR1 reads KGHDR; CDR2 reads SFDVKD.

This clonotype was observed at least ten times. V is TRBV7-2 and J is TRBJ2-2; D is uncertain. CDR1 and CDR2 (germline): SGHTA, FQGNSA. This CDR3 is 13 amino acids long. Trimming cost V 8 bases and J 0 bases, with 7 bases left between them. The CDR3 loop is CASEAANTGELFF. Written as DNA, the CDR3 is TGTGCCAGCGAGGCCGCGAACACCGGGGAGCTGTTTTTT.

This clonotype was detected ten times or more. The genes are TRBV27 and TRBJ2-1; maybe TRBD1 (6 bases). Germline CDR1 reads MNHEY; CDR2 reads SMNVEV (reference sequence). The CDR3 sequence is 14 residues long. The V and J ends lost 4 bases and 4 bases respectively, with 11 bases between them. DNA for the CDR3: TGTGCCAGCAGTTCAAAAACAGGGTACAATGAGCAGTTCTTC. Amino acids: CASSSKTGYNEQFF.

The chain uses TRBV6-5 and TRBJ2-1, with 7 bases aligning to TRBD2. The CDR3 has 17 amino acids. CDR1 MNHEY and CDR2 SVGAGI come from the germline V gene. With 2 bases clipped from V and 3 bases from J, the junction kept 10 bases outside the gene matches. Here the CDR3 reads CASSYRGRAASYNEQFF. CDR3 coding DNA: TGTGCCAGCAGTTACCGCGGGAGAGCAGCAAGCTACAATGAGCAGTTCTTC.

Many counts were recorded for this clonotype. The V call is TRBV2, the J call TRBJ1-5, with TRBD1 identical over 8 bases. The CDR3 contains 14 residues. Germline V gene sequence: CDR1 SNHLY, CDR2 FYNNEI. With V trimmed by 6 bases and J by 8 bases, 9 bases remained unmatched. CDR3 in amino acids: CASREGQAPEPQHF. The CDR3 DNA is TGTGCCAGCAGAGAGGGACAGGCCCCAGAGCCCCAGCATTTT.

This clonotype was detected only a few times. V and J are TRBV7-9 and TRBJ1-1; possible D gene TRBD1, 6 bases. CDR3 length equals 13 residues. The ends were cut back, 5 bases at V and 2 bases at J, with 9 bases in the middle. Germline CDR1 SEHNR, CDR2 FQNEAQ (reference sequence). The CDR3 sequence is CASSGRGNTEAFF. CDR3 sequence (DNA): TGTGCCAGCAGCGGCAGGGGTAACACTGAAGCTTTCTTT.

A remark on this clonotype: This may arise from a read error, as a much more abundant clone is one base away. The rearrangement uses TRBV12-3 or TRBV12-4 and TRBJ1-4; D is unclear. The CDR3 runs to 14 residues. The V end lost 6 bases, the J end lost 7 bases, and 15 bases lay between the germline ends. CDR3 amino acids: CASSRETRGEKLFF. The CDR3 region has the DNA TGTGCCAGCAGCCGCGAGACCCGCGGTGAAAAACTGTTTTTT.

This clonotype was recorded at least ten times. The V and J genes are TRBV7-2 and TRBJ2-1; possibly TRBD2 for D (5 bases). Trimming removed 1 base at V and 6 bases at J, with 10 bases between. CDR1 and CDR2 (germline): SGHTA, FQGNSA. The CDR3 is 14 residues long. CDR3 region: CASSLVGVGNEQFF. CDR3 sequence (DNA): TGTGCCAGCAGCTTAGTCGGGGTTGGCAATGAGCAGTTCTTC.